The rows below give T cell receptor beta chains drawn from one sample of a study of cytomegalovirus exposure and HLA in healthy donors. Clones were sequenced by immunoSEQ multiplex PCR, and TCRdb holds only the in-frame ones, with some missing. The repertoire has about 130,000 clones, over 70% of them found once; the top ten carry more than 3%. Sequenced: PBMCs. These receptors came from a man aged 18 to 30 in good health and CMV-seropositive. The conserved cysteine and the conserved F or W are not part of the CDR3 here. D genes are given only for firm matches.

d_gene,v_gene,j_gene,CDR3aa
TRBD1,TRBV10-3,TRBJ1-1,AISTGGLDTEAF
TRBD2,TRBV19,TRBJ2-1,ASSIVVAGGRNEQF
.,TRBV2,TRBJ2-3,ASSEDPVGTQAGTDTQY
.,TRBV5-4,TRBJ2-6,ASSLDTASGANVLT
.,TRBV2,TRBJ2-1,ATPTGVSYNEQF
TRBD2,TRBV5-1,TRBJ2-2,ASSLGTRGGELF
TRBD1,TRBV6-1,TRBJ2-7,ASRRQGAGREQY
TRBD1,TRBV9,TRBJ2-1,ASSRGQGGVNEQF
.,TRBV30,TRBJ1-1,AWSVRGAEAF
.,TRBV13,TRBJ2-7,ASSLKTGAVYEQY
.,TRBV19,TRBJ2-1,ASSRGQVSYNEQF
.,TRBV6-1,TRBJ1-2,ASRTAGDGYT
.,TRBV6-4,TRBJ2-1,ASSDSIWENNEQF
.,TRBV5-1,TRBJ2-1,ASILGGNSYNEQF
.,TRBV18,TRBJ1-3,ASSIEIYSGNTIY
.,TRBV5-6,TRBJ1-5,ASSSLKGGINQPQH
.,TRBV10-3,TRBJ1-2,AISGGIFNGYT
.,TRBV11-2,TRBJ2-7,ASSWGVSYEQY
TRBD1,TRBV19,TRBJ1-4,ASSPGTGYGNEKLF
.,TRBV4-2,TRBJ1-1,ASSYGGPTEAF
TRBD2,TRBV5-1,TRBJ2-5,ASSSTTGTSGETQY
.,TRBV7-8,TRBJ1-6,ASSLELEERAPLH
.,TRBV25-1,TRBJ2-7,ASSLRGGELGYEQY
TRBD1,TRBV6-1,TRBJ1-1,ASSPQGYTEAF
TRBD2,TRBV4-3,TRBJ2-3,ASSLGLAGGADTQY
TRBD1,TRBV6-1,TRBJ2-5,ASSTTRGQETQY
.,TRBV7-2,TRBJ1-1,ASSLVPGLGTEAF
.,TRBV6-1,TRBJ2-7,ASSIRDNLGEQY
.,TRBV29-1,TRBJ2-3,SVLWFREGTDTQY
.,TRBV4-1,TRBJ1-4,ASSQHPHSNNEKLF
TRBD1,TRBV5-4,TRBJ2-5,ASSFEGQLGETQY
TRBD1,TRBV5-5,TRBJ1-2,ASSLDMGPTGVGYT
.,TRBV7-6,TRBJ1-1,ASSLKANREAF
TRBD1,TRBV7-8,TRBJ1-2,ASSFLRQGTDYGYT
TRBD1,TRBV6-5,TRBJ2-7,ASSYRDSYEQY
.,TRBV30,TRBJ1-2,AWRASPGYGYT
TRBD1,TRBV25-1,TRBJ2-5,ASSARSNRGEETQY
TRBD1,TRBV5-1,TRBJ1-2,ASSSGDRESNGYT
.,TRBV11-2,TRBJ2-7,ASSLAEWFEQY
.,TRBV5-6,TRBJ2-7,ASSLGSGEQY
.,TRBV10-1,TRBJ2-2,ASSERRGGELF
TRBD2,TRBV5-6,TRBJ2-7,ASSLAGTAGDPYEQY
.,TRBV6-6,TRBJ1-5,ASSLERDDNQPQH
.,TRBV6-1,TRBJ2-3,ASSEFYRASTDTQY
TRBD2,TRBV9,TRBJ2-6,ASSASLARVANVLT
TRBD1,TRBV19,TRBJ2-1,ASSIPTRDSSGEQF
.,TRBV27,TRBJ2-3,ASRDPGDTQY
TRBD1,TRBV19,TRBJ2-2,ASSARQGMNTGELF
.,TRBV5-1,TRBJ1-1,ASSLDSLNTEAF
TRBD2,TRBV4-3,TRBJ2-5,ASSQDRGVIGRETQY
TRBD1,TRBV9,TRBJ2-2,ASSSGQITGELF
TRBD2,TRBV15,TRBJ2-3,ATSTGLAGQTDTDTQY
.,TRBV2,TRBJ1-4,ASRIDRTDEKLF
TRBD2,TRBV19,TRBJ2-1,ASSSSGSYNEQF
TRBD1,TRBV19,TRBJ1-3,ASTEGAYPGNTIY
.,TRBV7-9,TRBJ2-4,ASTSVDSKNIQY
.,TRBV4-1,TRBJ2-3,ASSPSFVFDTQY